This note documents a single T cell receptor beta chain sequence. What it recognizes is unknown. The sample is drawn from a study of cytomegalovirus exposure and HLA in healthy donors. Across the study: The same platform used for the approximately 670 first-cohort repertoires was also used for the 90 to 150 validation repertoires, as a later analysis reported. General observations from the study: There were approximately 150 TCR beta chains listed as cytomegalovirus-associated. For cytomegalovirus status, the classifier reportedly gave diagnoses with high specificity and sensitivity. Most sequenced TCRs were rare (though some public TCRs occurred in many donors).

In germline, CDR1 is KGHSH, CDR2 LQKENI. V was clipped by 6 bases and J by 0 bases, with 12 bases between them. The CDR3 consists of 15 residues. TCRdb keeps only in-frame clones here, not all; method: immunoSEQ multiplex PCR. The sample contains more than 300,000 clones, 86% of which appear only once. The receptor was isolated from a woman under 30 in good health and CMV-seronegative. The chain recombines TRBV18 with TRBJ2-1, with D maybe TRBD1 (5 bases). Sequenced input: PBMCs. Written as DNA, the CDR3 is TGTGCCAGCTCTGGGGCCCGACACTCCTACAATGAGCAGTTCTTC. Its protein is CASSGARHSYNEQFF.